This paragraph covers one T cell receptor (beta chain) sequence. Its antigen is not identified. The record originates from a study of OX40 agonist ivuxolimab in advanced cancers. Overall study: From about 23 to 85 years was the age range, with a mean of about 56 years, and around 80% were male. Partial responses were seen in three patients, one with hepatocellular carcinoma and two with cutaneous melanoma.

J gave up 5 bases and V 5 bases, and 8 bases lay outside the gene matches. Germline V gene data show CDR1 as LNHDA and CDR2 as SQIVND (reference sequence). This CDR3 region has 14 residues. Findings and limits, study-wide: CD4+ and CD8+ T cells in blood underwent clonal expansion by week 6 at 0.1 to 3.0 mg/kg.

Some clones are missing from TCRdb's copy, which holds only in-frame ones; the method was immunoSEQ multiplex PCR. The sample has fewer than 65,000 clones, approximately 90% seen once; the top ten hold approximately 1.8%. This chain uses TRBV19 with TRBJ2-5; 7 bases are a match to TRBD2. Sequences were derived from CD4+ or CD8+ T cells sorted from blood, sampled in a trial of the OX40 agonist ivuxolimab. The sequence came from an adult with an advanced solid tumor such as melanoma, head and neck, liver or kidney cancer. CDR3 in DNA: TGTGCCAGTAGTGTCAGCGGGACGTCGGAGACCCAGTACTTC. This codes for CASSVSGTSETQYF.